The 15 T cell receptor beta chains listed next were all sequenced from one sample in a study of blood T cell repertoires in COVID-19. Libraries were prepared by immunoSEQ multiplex PCR; TCRdb keeps only in-frame clonotypes and omits some of them. The table has about 200,000 clones, roughly 80% seen once. The sequenced sample consisted of peripheral blood. The source is a woman older than 75 with acute or convalescent COVID-19.

The chain recombines TRBV3-1 (or the pseudogene TRBV3-2) with TRBJ1-2, with D possibly matching TRBD1 (6 bases). The germline V gene has CDR1 LGHDT and CDR2 YNNKEL (reference sequence). Trimming removed 2 bases at V and 4 bases at J, with 14 bases between. The CDR3 runs to 15 residues. The CDR3 sequence: CASSQTRDTSYGYTF. The DNA for the CDR3 is TGTGCCAGCAGCCAAACCCGGGACACCTCCTATGGCTACACCTTC.

The V gene is TRBV19, the J gene TRBJ1-5; TRBD1 agrees at 7 bases. V shed 2 bases and J 6 bases; nucleotides not matched to a gene: 4. The CDR3 runs to 14 residues. Germline CDR1 reads LNHDA; CDR2 reads SQIVND (reference sequence). CDR3 protein: CASSIQQGRQPQHF. CDR3 DNA: TGTGCCAGTAGTATACAACAGGGGCGTCAGCCCCAGCATTTT.

This chain connects TRBV19 to TRBJ2-5, with 11 positions matching TRBD1. Germline CDR1 reads LNHDA; CDR2 reads SQIVND (reference sequence). The CDR3 is 15 amino acids. The trim removed 7 bases at V and 5 bases at J, leaving 9 bases unmatched. CDR3 nucleotides: TGTGCCAGTAAAGTTCGGGACAGGGGGTGGGAGACCCAGTACTTC. Its translation: CASKVRDRGWETQYF.

The chain carries TRBV4-2 and TRBJ2-1; the match to TRBD2 covers 8 bases. The CDR3 totals 16 residues. V gave up 3 bases and J gave up 1 base; unmatched junction bases: 5. Germline assignment: CDR1 LGHNA and CDR2 YNFKEQ. CDR3 in DNA: TGTGCCAGCAGCCACTTAGCGGGGAGTTCCTACAATGAGCAGTTCTTC. Amino acid sequence: CASSHLAGSSYNEQFF.

The chain carries TRBV7-2 and TRBJ1-5; D may be TRBD1 (6 bases). V lost 2 bases to trimming and J lost 4 bases, with 9 bases between them. In germline, CDR1 is SGHTA, CDR2 FQGNSA. CDR3 length: 14 amino acids. The CDR3 loop reads CASSLRGANQPQHF. In DNA, the CDR3 is TGTGCCAGCAGCTTACGGGGGGCAAATCAGCCCCAGCATTTT.

V usage is TRBV2 and J usage is TRBJ1-5; D not resolved. CDR1 SNHLY and CDR2 FYNNEI come from the germline V gene. This CDR3 spans 14 amino acids. V dropped 3 bases and J dropped 4 bases, with 10 bases sitting between them. CDR3 in DNA: TGTGCCAGCAGTGATGGGAGTGGAAATCAGCCCCAGCATTTT. This encodes CASSDGSGNQPQHF. Full variable domain (rest looked up from reference TRBV2 and TRBJ1-5): EPEVTQTPSHQVTQMGQEVILRCVPISNHLYFYWYRQILGQKVEFLVSFYNNEISEKSEIFDDQFSVERPDGSNFTLKIRSTKLEDSAMYFCASSDGSGNQPQHFGDGTRLSIL.

This clone was counted once. This chain joins TRBV19 and TRBJ2-2, with 8 bases fitting TRBD1. V shed 3 bases and J 5 bases; nucleotides not matched to a gene: 5. CDR1 is LNHDA and CDR2 is SQIVND in the germline V gene (reference sequence). The CDR3 totals 15 residues. This CDR3 is CASSIGTGRTGELFF. DNA for the CDR3: TGTGCCAGTAGTATTGGGACAGGCCGTACCGGGGAGCTGTTTTTT.

Concerning this clone itself: Different DNA sequences within this sample yield the same CDR3. V is TRBV19 and J is TRBJ1-2; TRBD1 matches at 7 bases. Unmatched junction bases numbered 6, after V lost 6 bases and J lost 5 bases. The CDR3 consists of 13 residues. CDR1 is LNHDA, CDR2 SQIVND, per germline (reference sequence). CDR3 region: CASSRDSLYGYTF. The CDR3 bases are TGTGCCAGTAGCCGGGACAGCCTTTATGGCTACACCTTC.

V is TRBV6-1 and J is TRBJ2-5, with 16 nucleotides matching TRBD2. The CDR3 consists of 20 residues. V shed 2 bases and J 2 bases; nucleotides not matched to a gene: 11. In germline, CDR1 is MNHNS, CDR2 SASEGT. For the CDR3, the DNA is TGTGCCAGCAGTGAAATCCGTGCGGGACTAGCGGGAGGGATTCAAGAGACCCAGTACTTC. This translates into CASSEIRAGLAGGIQETQYF.

The gene calls are TRBV10-3 and TRBJ2-2; D may be TRBD1 (6 bases). The ends were cut back, 10 bases at V and 5 bases at J, with 11 bases in the middle. The V gene's germline CDR1 is ENHRY and CDR2 SYGVKD. This CDR3 has 12 residues. CDR3 DNA sequence: TGTGCCAACGATCAGGGGACCGGGGAGCTGTTTTTT. Translated, it gives CANDQGTGELFF.

The CDR3 sequence is CASSTMGLAGVYEQYF. CDR3 DNA: TGTGCCAGTAGTACGATGGGACTAGCGGGAGTCTACGAGCAGTACTTC. This rearrangement joins TRBV19 to TRBJ2-7, with 14 bases fitting TRBD2. Trimming took 4 bases from V and 3 from J; bases not matched to a gene: 5. This CDR3 comprises 16 residues. Germline assignment: CDR1 LNHDA and CDR2 SQIVND (reference sequence).

The V gene is TRBV6-4, the J gene TRBJ1-2; the D gene is possibly TRBD1 (5 bases). Germline-derived CDR1 and CDR2 are MRHNA and SNTAGT. There are 12 residues in the CDR3. Trimming took 5 bases from V and 4 from J, leaving 8 bases between them. CDR3 protein: CASSRDSYGYTF. The CDR3 coding sequence is TGTGCCAGCAGTAGGGACTCCTATGGCTACACCTTC.

The chain links TRBV6-4 to TRBJ2-7, with 9 bases matching TRBD1. J gave up 5 bases and V 6 bases, and 5 bases lay outside the gene matches. This CDR3 comprises 13 residues. Germline CDR1 reads MRHNA; CDR2 reads SNTAGT. As DNA, the CDR3 is TGTGCCAGCAGCCGGGACAGGGAGAACGAGCAGTACTTC. Its translation is CASSRDRENEQYF.

This sequence joins TRBV30 and TRBJ1-5; 8 bases align to TRBD1. Trimming cost V 2 bases and J 5 bases; bases outside gene matches: 5. CDR3 length: 14 residues. Germline values: CDR1 GTSNPN, CDR2 SVGIG (reference sequence). In DNA form, the CDR3 reads TGTGCCTGGAGTAGGACAGGGCTTGATCAGCCCCAGCATTTT. This sequence encodes CAWSRTGLDQPQHF.

The chain joins TRBV19 to TRBJ2-3; 8 bases align to TRBD2. The CDR3 runs to 17 residues. The ends lost 8 bases at V and 4 bases at J; junction bases unmatched: 17. Germline-derived CDR1 and CDR2 are LNHDA and SQIVND (reference sequence). CDR3 nucleotides: TGTGCCAGTCGAGGGACTAGAGATTCTCTTCGGGCAGATACGCAGTATTTT. It codes for CASRGTRDSLRADTQYF.